This TCR beta chain originates from a study of cytomegalovirus exposure and HLA in healthy donors. Broader study findings: Later, an analysis showed that TCR beta chains associated with HLA were more clonally expanded than others that were equally common. There were about 160 TCR beta chains listed as cytomegalovirus-associated.

Primers included in the PCR were 60 Vbeta and 13 Jbeta primers. Authors' processing steps: Later analysis identified roughly 84 million unique TCR beta chains, approximately 11 million shared. Produced via immunoSEQ multiplex PCR; TCRdb's table is partial and in-frame only. The V and J calls and clone size come from that table; D and trimming were worked out from the DNA. This sample yields more than 60,000 clones, of which 65% to 85% are seen a single time; nearly 3% belongs to the top ten. The germline V and J ends were trimmed by 2 bases and 0 bases, with 11 bases remaining between them. The CDR3 spans 16 residues. Looked up from germline, CDR1 is PRHDT and CDR2 is FYEKMQ (reference sequence). This clone was seen a few times. Its target is not known. Healthy people donating bone marrow made up the donors.

The chain is built from TRBV13 and TRBJ1-3; the D is unclear. The receptor comes from a woman aged 30 to 39 in good health and CMV-seronegative. Sequenced sample: PBMCs. The CDR3 region is CASSLPLSRSGNTIYF. For the CDR3, the DNA is TGTGCCAGCAGCTTACCCTTGTCCCGCTCTGGAAACACCATATATTTT.